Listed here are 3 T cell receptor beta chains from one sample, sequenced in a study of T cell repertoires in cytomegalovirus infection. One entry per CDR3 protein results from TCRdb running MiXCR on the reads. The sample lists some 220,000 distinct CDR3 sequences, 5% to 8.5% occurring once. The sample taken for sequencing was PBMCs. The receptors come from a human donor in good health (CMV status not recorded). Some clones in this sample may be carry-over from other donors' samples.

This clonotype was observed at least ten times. The CDR3 reads CASSLTAHEQFF. The CDR3 DNA follows: TGTGCCAGCAGTTTAACCGCCCATGAGCAGTTCTTC. The chain links TRBV12-3 or TRBV12-4 to TRBJ2-1; D is undetermined. This CDR3 comprises 12 residues. V was clipped by 2 bases and J by 8 bases, with 7 bases between them.

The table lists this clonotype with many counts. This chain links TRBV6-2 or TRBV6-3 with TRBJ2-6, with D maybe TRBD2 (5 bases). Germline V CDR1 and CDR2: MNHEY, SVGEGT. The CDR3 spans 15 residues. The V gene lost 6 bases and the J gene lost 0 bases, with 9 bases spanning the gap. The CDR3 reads CASSGGGSGANVLTF. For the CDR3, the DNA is TGTGCCAGCAGCGGAGGAGGCTCTGGGGCCAACGTCCTGACTTTC.

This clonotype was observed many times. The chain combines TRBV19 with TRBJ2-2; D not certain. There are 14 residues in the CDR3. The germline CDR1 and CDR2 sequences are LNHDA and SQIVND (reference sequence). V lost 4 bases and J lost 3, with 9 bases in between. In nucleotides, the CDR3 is TGTGCCAGTAGTAGCCCCCGCGACACCGGGGAGCTGTTTTTT. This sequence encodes CASSSPRDTGELFF.